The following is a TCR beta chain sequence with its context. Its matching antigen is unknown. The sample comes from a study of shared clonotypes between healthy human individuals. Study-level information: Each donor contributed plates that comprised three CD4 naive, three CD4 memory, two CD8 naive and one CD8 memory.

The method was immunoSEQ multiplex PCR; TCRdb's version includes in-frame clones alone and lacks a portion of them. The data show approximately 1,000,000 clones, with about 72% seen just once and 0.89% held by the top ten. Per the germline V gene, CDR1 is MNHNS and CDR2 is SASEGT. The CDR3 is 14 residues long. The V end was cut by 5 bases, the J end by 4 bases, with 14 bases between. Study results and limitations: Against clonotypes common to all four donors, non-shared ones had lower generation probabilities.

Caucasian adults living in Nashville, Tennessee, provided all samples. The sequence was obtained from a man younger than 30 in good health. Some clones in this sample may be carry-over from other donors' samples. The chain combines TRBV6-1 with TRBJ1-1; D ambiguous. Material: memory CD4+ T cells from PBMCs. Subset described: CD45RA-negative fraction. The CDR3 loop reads CASSSGRVVTEAFF. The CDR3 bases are TGTGCCAGCAGTTCCGGACGGGTGGTCACTGAAGCTTTCTTT.